This T cell receptor beta chain was profiled in a study of technical replicates of blood from a handful of donors. The germline gives CDR1 SEHNR, CDR2 FQNEAQ (reference sequence). This CDR3 region has 11 residues. V was cut by 5 bases and J by 5 bases, with 7 bases left in between. Method: immunoSEQ multiplex PCR; TCRdb's copy keeps in-frame clones and lacks some. In the table there are about 80,000 clones, 91% of which are singletons. The rearrangement uses TRBV7-9 and TRBJ2-7; D may be TRBD2 (5 bases). Sequenced input: T cells isolated from PBMCs. This clonotype was obtained from a human donor in good health. The CDR3 DNA reads TGTGCCAGCAGCCAGAGGGACGAGCAGTACTTC. Encoded protein: CASSQRDEQYF.